Listed here are 3 T cell receptor beta chains from one sample, sequenced in a study of Ad26.COV2.S vaccination and SARS-CoV-2 variants. Treatment denoted: around 19 received Ad26.COV2.S at low or high dose, single or two shots; about five received placebo; per-sample allocation not given. Sampling took place 63 days after the first vaccine or placebo injection. The table came from immunoSEQ multiplex PCR; TCRdb's copy has only in-frame clones and leaves some out. The sample lists some 520,000 clones; roughly 85% were seen once. Sample: peripheral blood, taken in a trial of Ad26.COV2.S vaccine versus placebo. The receptors were gathered from a person aged 18-65 years who received the Ad26.COV2.S COVID-19 vaccine or a placebo.

This clone has just one count. This chain joins TRBV30 and TRBJ1-1; possible D gene TRBD1, 5 bases. The ends were cut back, 2 bases at V and 10 bases at J, with 11 bases in the middle. The germline V gene encodes CDR1 GTSNPN and CDR2 SVGIG (reference sequence). The CDR3 extends over 11 amino acids. DNA for the CDR3: TGTGCCTGGAGTAATTGGGGGAGAGCTTTCTTT. The encoded protein is CAWSNWGRAFF.

V usage is TRBV27 and J usage is TRBJ1-1; perhaps TRBD1 as D (6 bases). Germline V CDR1 and CDR2: MNHEY, SMNVEV (reference sequence). Deletions cut 0 bases from V and 0 bases from J, with 8 bases between. The CDR3 is 15 amino acids. The CDR3 DNA reads as TGTGCCAGCAGTTTATCTCAGGGGATGAACACTGAAGCTTTCTTT. Its protein is CASSLSQGMNTEAFF.

The CDR3 spells CASSQAELVYKEDEQFF. As DNA, the CDR3 is TGTGCCAGCAGCCAAGCCGAACTAGTCTATAAGGAGGATGAGCAGTTCTTC. V usage is TRBV3-1 (or the pseudogene TRBV3-2) and J usage is TRBJ2-1; TRBD2 might be the D (5 bases). This CDR3 has 17 amino acids. Germline V gives CDR1 LGHDT, CDR2 YNNKEL (reference sequence). Trimming cost V 1 base and J 8 bases, with 21 bases left between them.